The rows below give T cell receptor beta chains drawn from one sample of a study of Tregs in tolerant kidney transplant recipients. This table comes from immunoSEQ multiplex PCR, and its TCRdb copy is limited to in-frame clones, with some not included. Of about 72,000 clones in the sample, 80% to 95% were seen once. The sample was CD8+ T cells from blood, taken before the transplant. Receptors were obtained from a human donor who received a combined kidney and bone marrow transplant. Each CDR3 is given with its conserved first and last residue. A D gene is named only where the DNA matches it firmly. Size is omitted from some rows. Given values are once, few, many or a class for expanded clones.

v_call: TRBV11-2; j_call: TRBJ1-6; clone_size: NA; d_call: NA; cdr3_aa: CASSLGGSSYNSPLHF; cdr3_nt: TGTGCCAGCAGCTTAGGCGGCAGCTCCTATAATTCACCCCTCCACTTT
v_call: TRBV9; j_call: TRBJ2-3; clone_size: once; d_call: NA; cdr3_aa: CASTEGGGADTQYF; cdr3_nt: TGTGCCAGCACCGAAGGCGGGGGCGCAGATACGCAGTATTTT
v_call: TRBV4-2; j_call: TRBJ2-7; clone_size: NA; d_call: TRBD2; cdr3_aa: CASSLHTTTGLAVYEQYF; cdr3_nt: TGTGCCAGCAGCCTCCACACAACCACGGGACTAGCAGTTTACGAGCAGTACTTC
v_call: TRBV9; j_call: TRBJ2-1; clone_size: NA; d_call: NA; cdr3_aa: CASSVFDLADEQFF; cdr3_nt: TGTGCCAGCAGCGTATTCGACCTGGCGGATGAGCAGTTCTTC
v_call: TRBV9; j_call: TRBJ2-6; clone_size: NA; d_call: NA; cdr3_aa: CASSVGRRSGANVLTF; cdr3_nt: TGTGCCAGCAGCGTAGGGCGGAGATCTGGGGCCAACGTCCTGACTTTC
v_call: TRBV27; j_call: TRBJ2-1; clone_size: NA; d_call: NA; cdr3_aa: CASSSLGRPYNEQFF; cdr3_nt: TGTGCCAGCAGTTCACTAGGGAGGCCCTACAATGAGCAGTTCTTC
v_call: TRBV9; j_call: TRBJ1-2; clone_size: NA; d_call: NA; cdr3_aa: CASSPPTQGLHGYTF; cdr3_nt: TGTGCCAGCAGCCCCCCCACGCAGGGTCTTCATGGCTACACCTTC
v_call: TRBV5-4; j_call: TRBJ2-1; clone_size: once; d_call: NA; cdr3_aa: CASSFRARGRIYNEQFF; cdr3_nt: TGTGCCAGCAGCTTCCGTGCTAGGGGTCGAATCTACAATGAGCAGTTCTTC
v_call: TRBV7-9; j_call: TRBJ2-1; clone_size: NA; d_call: TRBD1; cdr3_aa: CASSGRGRQGTYNEQFF; cdr3_nt: TGTGCCAGCAGCGGTAGGGGAAGACAGGGAACCTACAATGAGCAGTTCTTC
v_call: TRBV5-4; j_call: TRBJ2-1; clone_size: NA; d_call: NA; cdr3_aa: CASSLGNSRGEQFF; cdr3_nt: TGTGCCAGCAGCTTGGGAAATAGCCGGGGTGAGCAGTTCTTC
v_call: TRBV7-6; j_call: TRBJ2-2; clone_size: NA; d_call: NA; cdr3_aa: CASSFGGPGVTGELFF; cdr3_nt: TGTGCCAGCAGCTTCGGTGGGCCAGGGGTAACCGGGGAGCTGTTTTTT
v_call: TRBV7-8; j_call: TRBJ1-2; clone_size: few; d_call: TRBD1; cdr3_aa: CASSLGTGGTEGYTF; cdr3_nt: TGTGCCAGCAGCTTAGGGACAGGGGGGACGGAGGGCTACACCTTC
v_call: TRBV12-5; j_call: TRBJ2-1; clone_size: NA; d_call: NA; cdr3_aa: CASGLGETSSYNEQFF; cdr3_nt: TGTGCTAGTGGTTTGGGGGAGACCAGCTCCTACAATGAGCAGTTCTTC
v_call: TRBV5-8; j_call: TRBJ1-2; clone_size: NA; d_call: NA; cdr3_aa: CASSFHLRGQANYGYTF; cdr3_nt: TGTGCCAGCAGCTTTCATCTGAGAGGGCAGGCTAACTATGGCTACACCTTC
v_call: TRBV4-1; j_call: TRBJ2-7; clone_size: NA; d_call: TRBD2; cdr3_aa: CASSQGTSGSSYEQYF; cdr3_nt: TGCGCCAGCAGCCAAGGGACTAGCGGGAGCTCCTACGAGCAGTACTTC
v_call: TRBV28; j_call: TRBJ1-5; clone_size: NA; d_call: NA; cdr3_aa: CASSNQGWGQPQHF; cdr3_nt: TGTGCCAGCAGTAATCAGGGGTGGGGTCAGCCCCAGCATTTT
v_call: TRBV9; j_call: TRBJ2-1; clone_size: NA; d_call: TRBD1; cdr3_aa: CASSVDPSPRQGARNEQFF; cdr3_nt: TGTGCCAGCAGCGTAGACCCTTCGCCACGCCAGGGGGCGCGTAATGAGCAGTTCTTC
v_call: TRBV7-9; j_call: TRBJ2-7; clone_size: NA; d_call: NA; cdr3_aa: CASSSGLSYEQYF; cdr3_nt: TGTGCCAGCAGCTCGGGGTTGTCCTACGAGCAGTACTTC
v_call: TRBV18; j_call: TRBJ2-1; clone_size: NA; d_call: TRBD2; cdr3_aa: CASSPPPGGLRNEQFF; cdr3_nt: TGTGCCAGCTCACCACCCCCGGGAGGGCTTCGCAATGAGCAGTTCTTC
v_call: TRBV19; j_call: TRBJ2-7; clone_size: NA; d_call: NA; cdr3_aa: CASSIASSSYEQYF; cdr3_nt: TGTGCCAGTAGTATCGCATCGAGCTCCTACGAGCAGTACTTC
v_call: TRBV7-6; j_call: TRBJ2-1; clone_size: NA; d_call: TRBD2; cdr3_aa: CASSLGALAVNNEQFF; cdr3_nt: TGTGCCAGCAGCTTAGGTGCGCTAGCGGTAAACAATGAGCAGTTCTTC
v_call: TRBV28; j_call: TRBJ2-2; clone_size: NA; d_call: TRBD2; cdr3_aa: CASTSGGPRGTTGELFF; cdr3_nt: TGTGCCAGCACTAGCGGGGGGCCTCGGGGAACCACCGGGGAGCTGTTTTTT
v_call: TRBV7-2; j_call: TRBJ2-7; clone_size: NA; d_call: TRBD2; cdr3_aa: CASSLGTSGRYEQYF; cdr3_nt: TGTGCCAGCAGCTTAGGGACTAGCGGACGATACGAGCAGTACTTC
v_call: TRBV9; j_call: TRBJ2-5; clone_size: NA; d_call: TRBD1; cdr3_aa: CASSVEGATTETQYF; cdr3_nt: TGTGCCAGCAGCGTAGAGGGGGCAACGACCGAGACCCAGTACTTC
v_call: TRBV5-6; j_call: TRBJ1-6; clone_size: once; d_call: TRBD1; cdr3_aa: CASSLGGQGWNSPLHF; cdr3_nt: TGTGCCAGCAGCTTGGGTGGACAGGGGTGGAATTCACCCCTCCACTTT
v_call: TRBV2; j_call: TRBJ2-5; clone_size: NA; d_call: TRBD1; cdr3_aa: CATPGQDQETQYF; cdr3_nt: TGTGCCACCCCGGGACAGGACCAAGAGACCCAGTACTTC
v_call: TRBV9; j_call: TRBJ2-7; clone_size: NA; d_call: TRBD2; cdr3_aa: CASSVGSGSGYEQYF; cdr3_nt: TGTGCCAGCAGCGTAGGTAGCGGGAGCGGTTACGAGCAGTACTTC
v_call: TRBV29-1; j_call: TRBJ2-1; clone_size: NA; d_call: NA; cdr3_aa: CSVEGAGYEQFF; cdr3_nt: TGCAGCGTTGAAGGGGCGGGGTATGAGCAGTTCTTC
v_call: TRBV5-6; j_call: TRBJ1-6; clone_size: NA; d_call: NA; cdr3_aa: CASSLAEDTYNSPLHF; cdr3_nt: TGTGCCAGCAGCTTGGCCGAGGACACTTATAATTCACCCCTCCACTTT
v_call: TRBV19; j_call: TRBJ1-1; clone_size: NA; d_call: NA; cdr3_aa: CASSKTGGQNTEAFF; cdr3_nt: TGTGCCAGTTCGAAGACCGGGGGGCAGAACACTGAAGCTTTCTTT
v_call: TRBV11-1; j_call: TRBJ2-1; clone_size: NA; d_call: TRBD2; cdr3_aa: CASSLGIIIAGEVQFF; cdr3_nt: TGTGCCAGCAGCCTTGGAATAATAATAGCGGGAGAGGTGCAGTTCTTC
v_call: TRBV30; j_call: TRBJ1-5; clone_size: NA; d_call: NA; cdr3_aa: CAWSPGGDQPQHF; cdr3_nt: TGTGCCTGGAGCCCGGGGGGGGATCAGCCCCAGCATTTT
v_call: TRBV5-1; j_call: TRBJ1-6; clone_size: NA; d_call: TRBD1; cdr3_aa: CASSLARTGGFSPLHF; cdr3_nt: TGCGCCAGCAGCTTGGCTAGGACAGGGGGCTTTTCACCCCTCCACTTT
v_call: TRBV6-1; j_call: TRBJ1-5; clone_size: NA; d_call: TRBD1; cdr3_aa: CASSEASAGGTQPQHF; cdr3_nt: TGTGCCAGCAGTGAAGCCTCGGCAGGGGGTACTCAGCCCCAGCATTTT
v_call: TRBV19; j_call: TRBJ1-4; clone_size: NA; d_call: NA; cdr3_aa: CASSNEFEKLFF; cdr3_nt: TGTGCCAGTAGTAATGAGTTTGAAAAACTGTTTTTT
v_call: TRBV5-6; j_call: TRBJ1-2; clone_size: NA; d_call: NA; cdr3_aa: CASSLVGRVGYTF; cdr3_nt: TGTGCCAGCAGCCTTGTCGGGAGGGTTGGCTACACCTTC
v_call: TRBV7-2; j_call: TRBJ2-3; clone_size: NA; d_call: NA; cdr3_aa: CASSFLAHPDTQYF; cdr3_nt: TGTGCCAGCAGCTTTCTAGCGCACCCAGATACGCAGTATTTT
v_call: TRBV4-1; j_call: TRBJ2-1; clone_size: NA; d_call: NA; cdr3_aa: CASSQESYRGNEQFF; cdr3_nt: TGCGCCAGCAGCCAAGAAAGCTACCGGGGGAATGAGCAGTTCTTC
v_call: TRBV9; j_call: TRBJ2-3; clone_size: NA; d_call: TRBD2; cdr3_aa: CASSFRLAGATDTQYF; cdr3_nt: TGTGCCAGCAGCTTCAGACTAGCGGGGGCCACAGATACGCAGTATTTT
v_call: TRBV5-1; j_call: TRBJ2-7; clone_size: once; d_call: TRBD2; cdr3_aa: CASSEGFQTGRDEQYF; cdr3_nt: TGCGCCAGCAGCGAAGGTTTCCAGACTGGGAGGGACGAGCAGTACTTC
v_call: TRBV4-1; j_call: TRBJ2-3; clone_size: NA; d_call: NA; cdr3_aa: CASSLFPTDTQYF; cdr3_nt: TGCGCCAGCAGCCTGTTTCCGACAGATACGCAGTATTTT
v_call: TRBV2; j_call: TRBJ1-1; clone_size: NA; d_call: NA; cdr3_aa: CASSAGRGGIGTEAFF; cdr3_nt: TGTGCCAGCAGTGCTGGCCGGGGAGGGATAGGAACTGAAGCTTTCTTT
v_call: TRBV7-6; j_call: TRBJ1-4; clone_size: NA; d_call: TRBD1; cdr3_aa: CASSLARGGHNEKLFF; cdr3_nt: TGTGCCAGCAGCTTAGCACGAGGGGGCCACAATGAAAAACTGTTTTTT
v_call: TRBV19; j_call: TRBJ1-2; clone_size: NA; d_call: NA; cdr3_aa: CALKELDGGYTF; cdr3_nt: TGTGCCCTTAAGGAGCTCGATGGTGGCTACACCTTC
v_call: TRBV7-2; j_call: TRBJ2-3; clone_size: NA; d_call: NA; cdr3_aa: CASSPPGGTDTQYF; cdr3_nt: TGTGCCAGCAGCCCCCCAGGGGGCACAGATACGCAGTATTTT